The 27 T cell receptor beta chains below were found in one sample sequenced in a study of identical twins. MiXCR was run by TCRdb on the 5' RACE reads, yielding one entry per CDR3 protein. The sample holds approximately 470,000 distinct CDR3 sequences, approximately 15% seen once. Separately, the same data were catalogued under a study of yellow fever vaccine responses in identical twins.

Sequencing was performed on CD4+ T cells sorted from blood. The receptors stem from a woman aged 18-29 years in good health.

The chain couples TRBV29-1 to TRBJ2-7; D is ambiguous. Germline-derived CDR1 and CDR2 are SQVTM and ANQGSEA. The V end was cut by 7 bases, the J end by 6 bases, with 16 bases between. This CDR3 spans 12 amino acids. This chain's CDR3 is CSANENTGEQYF. The CDR3 DNA follows: TGCAGCGCGAACGAAAATACCGGCGAGCAGTACTTC.

Only a few counts were recorded for this clonotype. This sequence joins TRBV20-1 and TRBJ2-6, with D perhaps being TRBD1 or TRBD2 (7 bases each). Between the trimmed V and J ends, which lost 5 bases and 0 bases, there was a span of 17 bases. The CDR3 is 17 residues long. Germline V CDR1 and CDR2: DFQATT, SNEGSKA (reference sequence). CDR3 DNA: TGCAGTGCTCGATCAGGGAGGGGGCTCTCTGGGGCCAACGTCCTGACTTTC. Its translation is CSARSGRGLSGANVLTF.

This clonotype was detected only a few times. CDR3 nucleotides: TGCGCCAGCAGCCAACGCACCGCCACAGATACGCAGTATTTT. Translated, it gives CASSQRTATDTQYF. V is TRBV4-3 and J is TRBJ2-3; D gene uncertain. Trimming left V 2 bases short and J 2 bases short, with 8 bases between. The CDR3 has 14 amino acids. Germline V lookup: CDR1 LGHNA, CDR2 YSLEER.

The V gene is TRBV28, the J gene TRBJ2-3, with D perhaps matching TRBD1 (6 bases). This CDR3 has 13 amino acids. V lost 7 bases and J lost 5, with 13 bases in between. Germline CDR1 and CDR2: MDHEN and SYDVKM. The CDR3 DNA sequence: TGTGCCAGCAAGCGACAGGCTATAGATACGCAGTATTTT. This encodes CASKRQAIDTQYF.

This clonotype was observed at least ten times. The chain employs TRBV11-2 and TRBJ2-7, with D perhaps matching TRBD1 or TRBD2 (5 bases each). Germline V lookup: CDR1 SGHAT, CDR2 FQNNGV. CDR3 size: 14 residues. Trimming stripped 2 bases from V and 9 bases from J, with 17 bases between. The DNA for the CDR3 is TGTGCCAGCAGCTTAAGCATAACCCGGGACCGGCAGTACTTC. It yields the protein CASSLSITRDRQYF.

Note on this clonotype: A single base separates this from a much larger clone, so it may be a read error. The V gene is TRBV10-1, the J gene TRBJ2-3; D gene unclear. Germline-derived CDR1 and CDR2 are WNHNN and SYGVQD (reference sequence). The CDR3 sequence is 14 residues long. CDR3: CASSRPIDPNTKYF. The CDR3 nucleotides read TGCGCCAGCAGCCGGCCCATCGACCCAAATACGAAGTATTTT.

V gene TRBV6-2 or TRBV6-3 combines with J gene TRBJ2-3; D is possibly TRBD1 (5 bases). The CDR3 totals 15 residues. V was pared by 7 bases and J by 6 bases, with 20 bases between. The germline V gene has CDR1 MNHEY and CDR2 SVGEGT. The CDR3 bases are TGTGCCAGCATTAGGGGCCAAGGGGCCTTGGATACGCAGTATTTT. Translation gives CASIRGQGALDTQYF.

The V call is TRBV20-1, the J call TRBJ2-1, with TRBD2 as a possible D gene (6 bases). Germline V gene lookup returns CDR1 DFQATT and CDR2 SNEGSKA (reference sequence). This CDR3 comprises 12 residues. CDR3 sequence reads: CLVAAPYNEQFF. The CDR3 DNA reads TGCCTTGTAGCGGCCCCCTACAATGAGCAGTTCTTC.

This clonotype was seen more than once but under ten times. The V call is TRBV6-2 or TRBV6-3, the J call TRBJ2-7, with 8 bases that match TRBD2. Per germline, CDR1 MNHEY and CDR2 SVGEGT. The CDR3 length is 16 residues. The V segment lost 3 bases and the J segment 2 bases; nucleotides outside the gene matches: 9. In DNA form, the CDR3 reads TGTGCCAGCAGTTATATCCGGACTAGCAGGACCTACGAGCAGTACTTC. Translation: CASSYIRTSRTYEQYF.

This clonotype turned up a few times. The chain joins TRBV5-1 to TRBJ2-2; the D gene could be TRBD1 or TRBD2 (6 bases each). This CDR3 has 17 amino acids. CDR1 SGHRS and CDR2 YFSETQ come from the germline V gene. V was pared by 4 bases and J by 6 bases, with 22 bases between. CDR3 DNA: TGCGCCAGCAGCCTACAAATGACGGGGGCAGGTGCCGGGGAGCTGTTTTTT. The encoded protein is CASSLQMTGAGAGELFF.

The rearrangement joins TRBV12-3 or TRBV12-4 to TRBJ2-7; maybe TRBD1 (7 bases). Between the trimmed V and J ends, which lost 6 bases and 2 bases, there was a span of 17 bases. CDR3 size: 15 residues. Here the CDR3 DNA reads TGTGCCAGCAGCGGCGGGACAGCCAGGGCCTACGAGCAGTACTTC. Translating gives CASSGGTARAYEQYF.

This clonotype was found a few times. The chain couples TRBV2 to TRBJ2-7, with 7 bases lining up with TRBD2. This CDR3 spans 13 amino acids. V lost 7 bases to trimming and J lost 3 bases; unmatched junction nucleotides: 6. Germline V gene data show CDR1 as SNHLY and CDR2 as FYNNEI. The DNA of the CDR3 is TGTGCCAGCACACGGGACTATAACTACGAGCAGTACTTC. Translated, it gives CASTRDYNYEQYF. Combining the CDR3 with reference TRBV2 and TRBJ2-7 gives the whole variable domain EPEVTQTPSHQVTQMGQEVILRCVPISNHLYFYWYRQILGQKVEFLVSFYNNEISEKSEIFDDQFSVERPDGSNFTLKIRSTKLEDSAMYFCASTRDYNYEQYFGPGTRLTVT.

This chain uses TRBV11-2 with TRBJ2-2, with D possibly being TRBD1 (5 bases). CDR1 and CDR2 (germline): SGHAT, FQNNGV. Trimming took off 1 base at V and 0 bases at J, with 9 bases between the two ends. The CDR3 runs to 16 residues. The DNA of the CDR3 is TGTGCCAGCAGCTTAGTAGGGGCCCCGAACACCGGGGAGCTGTTTTTT. It encodes CASSLVGAPNTGELFF.

The chain links TRBV5-1 to TRBJ1-1; D unresolved. Per the germline V gene, CDR1 is SGHRS and CDR2 is YFSETQ. Trimming left V 0 bases short and J 1 base short, with 7 bases between. The CDR3 contains 14 residues. The CDR3 DNA reads TGCGCCAGCAGCTTGGCCGCTGGGAACACTGAAGCTTTCTTT. Residues: CASSLAAGNTEAFF.

This clonotype showed up just a few times. V gene TRBV20-1 combines with J gene TRBJ2-3, with a possible D match to TRBD1 (6 bases). Germline assignment: CDR1 DFQATT and CDR2 SNEGSKA (reference sequence). The V and J ends lost 4 bases and 1 base respectively, with 9 bases between them. The CDR3 has 13 residues. The CDR3 region has the DNA TGCAGTGCTACATCAGGGGGCACAGATACGCAGTATTTT. It codes for CSATSGGTDTQYF.

This clonotype has ten or more counts. The gene calls are TRBV20-1 and TRBJ1-1; D unresolved. The CDR3 extends over 12 amino acids. V lost 2 bases and J lost 1, with 5 bases in between. Germline loops: CDR1 DFQATT, CDR2 SNEGSKA (reference sequence). CDR3 bases: TGCAGTGCTAGAACTGGGAACACTGAAGCTTTCTTT. Amino acids: CSARTGNTEAFF.

The sample holds many counts of this clonotype. The genes are TRBV2 and TRBJ2-1, with 9 bases identical to TRBD2. J was trimmed by 4 bases and V by 3 bases; bases with no gene match: 7. Germline CDR1 and CDR2: SNHLY and FYNNEI. This CDR3 comprises 16 residues. The CDR3 here is CASSEVRLAVYNEQFF. CDR3 DNA: TGTGCCAGCAGTGAGGTTCGACTAGCGGTTTACAATGAGCAGTTCTTC.

This clonotype was seen only a few times. The chain joins TRBV20-1 to TRBJ2-1; D tentatively fits TRBD1 or TRBD2 (6 bases each). CDR3 length: 14 residues. Germline V gene data show CDR1 as DFQATT and CDR2 as SNEGSKA (reference sequence). V lost 6 bases and J 0 bases, leaving 12 bases between the germline ends. CDR3 nucleotides: TGCAGTGCCAAAAGGGGGGCCTCCTACAATGAGCAGTTCTTC. Its translation is CSAKRGASYNEQFF.

The V and J genes are TRBV4-3 and TRBJ2-7; D may be TRBD2 (5 bases). CDR1 and CDR2 from the germline V gene are LGHNA and YSLEER. Trimming removed 3 bases at V and 0 bases at J, with 9 bases between. The CDR3 is 14 amino acids. This CDR3 reads CASSQRAPSYEQYF. For the CDR3, the DNA is TGCGCCAGCAGCCAGAGGGCCCCCTCCTACGAGCAGTACTTC.

This clonotype appeared a few times. The rearrangement uses TRBV20-1 and TRBJ2-5; 7 bases are shared with TRBD1. The CDR3 length is 17 residues. Germline trimming cut 1 base from V and 3 bases from J; bases unmatched to any gene: 14. Germline V lookup: CDR1 DFQATT, CDR2 SNEGSKA (reference sequence). The CDR3 region has the DNA TGCAGTGCTAGAGGGGTCTATACAGGGGCAGGAAAAGAGACCCAGTACTTC. Translated, it gives CSARGVYTGAGKETQYF.

This clonotype was recorded many times. This chain uses TRBV10-3 with TRBJ1-2; no clear D. Germline assignment: CDR1 ENHRY and CDR2 SYGVKD. V shed 4 bases and J shed 3 bases, with 9 bases lying between them. The CDR3 consists of 13 residues. CDR3 DNA sequence: TGTGCCATCAGTGGGGTACGGGACTATGGCTACACCTTC. It specifies CAISGVRDYGYTF.

A few counts support this clonotype. V and J are TRBV25-1 and TRBJ1-1, with D hard to call. Germline V lookup: CDR1 MGHDK, CDR2 SYGVNS. With 1 base removed from V and 0 bases from J, the gap between germline ends came to 0 bases. This CDR3 contains 12 residues. CDR3 in amino acids: CASSELNTEAFF. DNA of the CDR3: TGTGCCAGCAGTGAATTGAACACTGAAGCTTTCTTT.

This sequence joins TRBV7-8 and TRBJ2-3, with D tentatively TRBD1 or TRBD2 (5 bases each). With 3 bases removed from V and 3 bases from J, the gap between germline ends came to 10 bases. CDR1 and CDR2 from the germline V gene are SGHVS and FQNEAQ. This CDR3 region has 14 residues. This chain's CDR3 is CASSFGGWTDTQYF. The DNA of the CDR3 is TGTGCCAGCAGCTTTGGGGGATGGACAGATACGCAGTATTTT.

The CDR3 loop is CASSYSTTGASEQYF. For the CDR3, the DNA is TGTGCCAGCAGTTACTCCACTACAGGGGCGAGCGAGCAGTACTTC. The V gene is TRBV6-5, the J gene TRBJ2-7; 7 bases are shared with TRBD1. Germline CDR1 is MNHEY and CDR2 is SVGAGI. Trimming removed 0 bases from V and 6 bases from J; junction bases left unmatched: 8. The CDR3 has 15 amino acids.

Within the sample, this clonotype is medium-sized. The gene calls are TRBV24-1 and TRBJ2-5; maybe TRBD1 (6 bases). Deletions cut 7 bases from V and 1 base from J, with 18 bases between. CDR1 is KGHDR, CDR2 SFDVKD, per germline. The CDR3 totals 16 residues. The CDR3 nucleotides read TGTGCCACCAGCGGGACGAGGAAGGGGGTCCAAGAGACCCAGTACTTC. It specifies CATSGTRKGVQETQYF.

CDR3 in amino acids: CASSEDGRAYNEQFF. In DNA, the CDR3 is TGCGCCAGCAGTGAGGACGGACGCGCCTACAATGAGCAGTTCTTC. The chain couples TRBV10-1 to TRBJ2-1, with D hard to call. Trimming removed 2 bases at V and 2 bases at J, with 10 bases between. This CDR3 spans 15 amino acids. Germline-derived CDR1 and CDR2 are WNHNN and SYGVQD (reference sequence).

V and J are TRBV20-1 and TRBJ1-2; unclear D gene. Trimming took 1 base from V and 2 from J, leaving 14 bases between them. Germline V gene sequence: CDR1 DFQATT, CDR2 SNEGSKA (reference sequence). This CDR3 has 15 residues. CDR3 protein: CSARAEDARNYGYTF. CDR3 nucleotides: TGCAGTGCTAGAGCTGAGGACGCGAGAAACTATGGCTACACCTTC.